This T cell receptor beta chain was captured in a study of radiotherapy plus CTLA-4 blockade in lung cancer. Study information: About 17% of enrolled patients responded objectively, and 31% had disease control. Whole-study results and caveats: Radiotherapy with ipilimumab was followed by blood expansion of tumor-derived clones.

The trim removed 8 bases at V and 7 bases at J, leaving 12 bases unmatched. Germline loops: CDR1 SQVTM, CDR2 ANQGSEA. This CDR3 has 14 amino acids. Comment on this clone: What it recognizes is unknown.

Repertoires were generated with immunoSEQ multiplex PCR, while TCRdb's copy carries only in-frame clones and drops some. This table has 70,000 to 90,000 clones, about 80% appearing once. This clonotype was obtained from a human donor with non-small cell lung cancer who had stable disease on radiotherapy plus ipilimumab. The chain couples TRBV29-1 to TRBJ2-1; TRBD1 matches at 9 bases. Sequencing used peripheral blood, obtained from a patient treated with radiotherapy plus ipilimumab. CDR3 in amino acids: CSSDLDRGLNEQFF. As DNA, the CDR3 is TGCAGCTCGGACCTGGACAGGGGCTTGAATGAGCAGTTCTTC.